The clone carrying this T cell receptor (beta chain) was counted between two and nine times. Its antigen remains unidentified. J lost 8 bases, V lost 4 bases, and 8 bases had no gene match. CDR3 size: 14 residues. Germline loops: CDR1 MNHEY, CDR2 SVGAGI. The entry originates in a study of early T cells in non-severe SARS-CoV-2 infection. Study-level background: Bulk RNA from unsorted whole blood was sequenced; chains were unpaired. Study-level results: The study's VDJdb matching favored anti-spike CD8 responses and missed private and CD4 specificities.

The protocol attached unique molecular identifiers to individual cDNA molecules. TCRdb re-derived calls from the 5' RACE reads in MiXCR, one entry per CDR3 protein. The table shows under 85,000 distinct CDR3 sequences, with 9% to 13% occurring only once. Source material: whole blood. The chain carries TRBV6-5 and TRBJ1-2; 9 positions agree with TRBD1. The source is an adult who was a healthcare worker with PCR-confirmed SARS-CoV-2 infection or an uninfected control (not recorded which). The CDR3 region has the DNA TGTGCCAGCAGTTCCGGGACAGGGTATGGCGGCTACACCTTC. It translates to CASSSGTGYGGYTF.